Each of the 26 T cell receptor beta chains below was sequenced from the same sample in a study of response to subunit inactivated influenza vaccine. TCRdb redid the calling of the RT-PCR reads with MiXCR, one entry per CDR3 protein. There are fewer than 700,000 distinct CDR3 sequences in the sample; around 13% occur only once, and about 12% lies in the top ten. This material consisted of PBMCs from blood, taken roughly 45 days after vaccination. These receptors were obtained from a man in his fifties who received an inactivated influenza vaccine.

In its sample, this clonotype was seen many times. The chain links TRBV12-3 or TRBV12-4 to TRBJ1-1; D uncertain. V was trimmed by 7 bases and J by 7 bases, leaving 13 bases between them. The CDR3 is made up of 12 amino acids. The CDR3: CASTFSGDEAFF. DNA of the CDR3: TGTGCCAGCACCTTCTCGGGCGATGAAGCTTTCTTT.

This clonotype was observed many times. V and J are TRBV12-3 or TRBV12-4 and TRBJ1-1; D gene ambiguous. The V end lost 7 bases, the J end lost 5 bases, and 11 bases lay between the germline ends. The CDR3 length is 12 residues. CDR3 region: CASTHRDTEAFF. The CDR3 DNA sequence: TGTGCCAGCACCCACAGAGATACTGAAGCTTTCTTT.

This rearrangement joins TRBV20-1 to TRBJ2-1, with TRBD2 identical over 7 bases. This CDR3 has 14 residues. The V segment lost 0 bases and the J segment 3 bases; nucleotides outside the gene matches: 2. Germline V gene lookup returns CDR1 DFQATT and CDR2 SNEGSKA (reference sequence). The CDR3 reads CSARDGGVYNEQFF. CDR3 sequence (DNA): TGCAGTGCTAGAGATGGGGGGGTCTACAATGAGCAGTTCTTC.

The sample holds a few counts of this clonotype. In DNA, the CDR3 is TGCGCCAGCAGCCAAGATCTGAAGTGGACCTACCGCAATGAGCAGTTCTTC. Its protein product is CASSQDLKWTYRNEQFF. The chain employs TRBV4-3 and TRBJ2-1, with no clear D. The V and J ends lost 0 bases and 6 bases respectively, with 18 bases between them. The CDR3 consists of 17 residues. CDR1 and CDR2 from the germline V gene are LGHNA and YSLEER.

The chain couples TRBV20-1 to TRBJ2-7; TRBD1 matches 8 bases. Germline CDR1 DFQATT, CDR2 SNEGSKA (reference sequence). J gave up 3 bases and V 7 bases, and 5 bases lay outside the gene matches. The CDR3 runs to 12 residues. CDR3 loop: CSVGQEHYEQYF. The CDR3 nucleotides are TGCAGTGTGGGACAGGAGCACTACGAGCAGTACTTC.

The V call is TRBV27, the J call TRBJ2-5; D possibly uses TRBD1 or TRBD2 (6 bases each). The CDR3 is 14 amino acids. CDR1 and CDR2 from the germline V gene are MNHEY and SMNVEV (reference sequence). Trimming took 2 bases from V and 4 from J, leaving 11 bases between them. For the CDR3, the DNA is TGTGCCAGCAGTTTAGTCGGGGGCCGAGAGACCCAGTACTTC. This encodes CASSLVGGRETQYF.

This clonotype was counted a few times. The chain recombines TRBV5-1 with TRBJ2-5; the D gene could be TRBD1 or TRBD2 (6 bases each). The CDR3 contains 16 residues. Germline V gene data show CDR1 as SGHRS and CDR2 as YFSETQ. V was clipped by 2 bases and J by 3 bases, with 17 bases between them. The chain's CDR3 is CASSLTGGRGEETQYF. CDR3 sequence (DNA): TGCGCCAGCAGCTTAACTGGGGGGCGCGGTGAAGAGACCCAGTACTTC.

This chain connects TRBV6-2 or TRBV6-3 to TRBJ2-7; perhaps TRBD1 as D (8 bases). Trimming took off 7 bases at V and 8 bases at J, with 21 bases between the two ends. Germline lookup yields CDR1 MNHEY and CDR2 SVGEGT. This CDR3 has 14 residues. The CDR3 protein is CASNDRGPGGKQYF. The CDR3 region has the DNA TGTGCCAGCAACGACAGGGGCCCGGGAGGCAAGCAGTACTTC.

This chain uses TRBV29-1 with TRBJ2-1; perhaps D is TRBD1 or TRBD2 (6 bases each). Germline CDR1 reads SQVTM; CDR2 reads ANQGSEA. Trimming removed 4 bases from V and 7 bases from J, with 20 bases in between. This CDR3 is built from 15 residues. DNA of the CDR3: TGCAGCGTTGTGGAGGAGGGGGTTGCGAGGAATGAGCAGTTCTTC. Its translation is CSVVEEGVARNEQFF.

This clonotype was counted at least ten times. The chain recombines TRBV24-1 with TRBJ2-3; TRBD1 aligns across 8 bases. Germline-derived CDR1 and CDR2 are KGHDR and SFDVKD. V was pared by 4 bases and J by 0 bases, with 5 bases of the junction left unmatched. CDR3 length: 16 amino acids. The DNA of the CDR3 is TGTGCCACCAGTGACCCGGGACAGGCCAGCACAGATACGCAGTATTTT. Translated: CATSDPGQASTDTQYF.

The sample holds a few counts of this clonotype. The chain links TRBV7-9 to TRBJ2-2; D unclear. The CDR3 is 15 amino acids. CDR1 SEHNR and CDR2 FQNEAQ come from the germline V gene (reference sequence). Trimming shortened V by 2 bases and J by 1 base, and 8 bases separated the two germline ends. This CDR3 is CASSLYARNTGELFF. The CDR3 nucleotides are TGTGCCAGCAGCTTATATGCTAGGAACACCGGGGAGCTGTTTTTT.

As regards this clonotype: A much larger clone lies a single base off, so this may be a read error. The chain joins TRBV7-3 to TRBJ2-1, with D possibly being TRBD2 (5 bases). Germline V CDR1 and CDR2: SGHTA, FQGTGA. The CDR3 contains 16 residues. In nucleotides, the CDR3 is TGTGCCAGCAGCTTAACTAGGGCTAGCTCCTACAATGAGCAGCTCTTC. The encoded protein is CASSLTRASSYNEQLF.

The chain couples TRBV5-1 to TRBJ2-7; 7 bases match TRBD1. CDR1 is SGHRS, CDR2 YFSETQ, per germline. Trimming at V came to 4 bases and at J to 2 bases, leaving 6 bases not matched to a gene. This CDR3 is 14 amino acids long. The chain's CDR3 is CASSRATGTYEQYF. The DNA for the CDR3 is TGCGCCAGCAGCCGAGCGACAGGGACCTACGAGCAGTACTTC.

This chain joins TRBV7-9 and TRBJ1-4; D remains ambiguous. The CDR3 has 14 amino acids. The germline gives CDR1 SEHNR, CDR2 FQNEAQ (reference sequence). Between the trimmed V and J ends, which lost 8 bases and 7 bases, there was a span of 17 bases. The CDR3: CASGRGYDPEKLFF. The CDR3 region has the DNA TGTGCCAGCGGACGTGGTTACGATCCTGAAAAACTGTTTTTT.

Only a few counts were recorded for this clonotype. The chain combines TRBV4-2 with TRBJ2-7, with TRBD1 matching over 9 bases. The CDR3 is 15 amino acids. Per germline, CDR1 LGHNA and CDR2 YNFKEQ. V lost 0 bases to trimming and J lost 3 bases; unmatched junction nucleotides: 3. Written as DNA, the CDR3 is TGTGCCAGCAGCCAAGAAGTGACAGGGGGCTACGAGCAGTACTTC. It translates to CASSQEVTGGYEQYF.

This sequence joins TRBV6-2 or TRBV6-3 and TRBJ2-1; 11 nucleotides line up with TRBD2. The V segment lost 6 bases and the J segment 7 bases; nucleotides outside the gene matches: 11. CDR1 MNHEY and CDR2 SVGEGT come from the germline V gene. This CDR3 spans 16 amino acids. The CDR3 sequence: CASRHRTSGSGNEQFF. The CDR3 DNA reads TGTGCCAGCAGACACCGAACTAGCGGGAGTGGTAATGAGCAGTTCTTC.

The chain employs TRBV28 and TRBJ2-5; TRBD2 matches at 13 bases. The CDR3 is 16 residues long. V lost 6 bases to trimming and J lost 5 bases; unmatched junction nucleotides: 9. Germline CDR1 reads MDHEN; CDR2 reads SYDVKM. For the CDR3, the DNA is TGTGCCAGCAGACCAGGACTAGCGGGAGTGGGGGAGACCCAGTACTTC. Encoded protein: CASRPGLAGVGETQYF.

This clonotype was detected many times. The V call is TRBV10-3, the J call TRBJ2-3; 8 bases align to TRBD2. The CDR3 contains 15 residues. Germline CDR1 and CDR2: ENHRY and SYGVKD. The V segment lost 4 bases and the J segment 2 bases; nucleotides outside the gene matches: 5. For the CDR3, the DNA is TGTGCCATCAGTGTGGTAGCGGGGCCCACAGATACGCAGTATTTT. Its translation is CAISVVAGPTDTQYF.

The sample holds a few counts of this clonotype. The chain has TRBV14 and TRBJ2-7, with unresolved D. Germline values: CDR1 SGHDN, CDR2 FVKESK. Deletions cut 0 bases from V and 6 bases from J, with 9 bases between. This CDR3 region has 13 residues. The CDR3: CASSQDRHLEQYF. The CDR3 DNA reads as TGTGCCAGCAGCCAAGATCGACATCTCGAGCAGTACTTC.

This clonotype was seen a few times. The V and J genes are TRBV20-1 and TRBJ2-7; possible D gene TRBD2, 6 bases. The ends were cut back, 6 bases at V and 3 bases at J, with 15 bases in the middle. This CDR3 has 13 residues. Germline V gene sequence: CDR1 DFQATT, CDR2 SNEGSKA (reference sequence). The CDR3 DNA reads TGCAGTGCGGGCGGAGGGCCGGGCTACGAGCAGTACTTC. Residues: CSAGGGPGYEQYF.

The chain joins TRBV3-1 to TRBJ1-6, with unresolved D. Per the germline V gene, CDR1 is LGHDT and CDR2 is YNNKEL (reference sequence). The CDR3 totals 14 residues. V was trimmed by 0 bases and J by 9 bases, leaving 9 bases between them. CDR3 sequence (DNA): TGTGCCAGCAGCCAAGAGTCGAACATTTCACCCCTCCACTTT. Protein: CASSQESNISPLHF.

CDR3 nucleotide sequence: TGTGCCAGCAGTAGGGCAGGGAGAGGCTACACCTTC. This gives the protein CASSRAGRGYTF. This chain links TRBV27 with TRBJ1-2; weak D call: TRBD1 (5 bases). Germline-derived CDR1 and CDR2 are MNHEY and SMNVEV (reference sequence). V dropped 5 bases and J dropped 8 bases, with 12 bases sitting between them. This CDR3 has 12 residues.

This chain uses TRBV4-2 with TRBJ1-1; D unresolved. V was pared by 1 base and J by 1 base, with 10 bases between. Germline V gene lookup returns CDR1 LGHNA and CDR2 YNFKEQ. CDR3 length equals 15 residues. CDR3 in amino acids: CASSQGNTRNTEAFF. For the CDR3, the DNA is TGTGCCAGCAGCCAAGGGAACACCCGGAACACTGAAGCTTTCTTT.

The chain joins TRBV9 to TRBJ2-7; the D gene is possibly TRBD2 (5 bases). Trimming left V 0 bases short and J 1 base short, with 8 bases between. This CDR3 region has 14 residues. Germline values: CDR1 SGDLS, CDR2 YYNGEE. The CDR3 bases are TGTGCCAGCAGCGTAGGCGGGTTTTCCTACGAGCAGTACTTC. This codes for CASSVGGFSYEQYF. Based on the CDR3 plus reference TRBV9 and TRBJ2-7, the full variable domain is DSGVTQTPKHLITATGQRVTLRCSPRSGDLSVYWYQQSLDQGLQFLIQYYNGEERAKGNILERFSAQQFPDLHSELNLSSLELGDSALYFCASSVGGFSYEQYFGPGTRLTVT.

This clonotype was observed many times. The chain is built from TRBV12-3 or TRBV12-4 and TRBJ1-5; D not certain. The V and J ends lost 1 base and 1 base respectively, with 8 bases between them. This CDR3 region has 15 residues. In DNA, the CDR3 is TGTGCCAGCAGTTTAGAGGCGTCGAGCAATCAGCCCCAGCATTTT. It translates to CASSLEASSNQPQHF.

This clonotype was seen more than once but under ten times. An end of the junction differs from the germline gene, which may be a read error. The gene calls are TRBV11-2 and TRBJ2-1, with 9 bases that match TRBD1. The CDR3 has 12 residues. CDR1 SGHAT and CDR2 FQNNGV come from the germline V gene. This chain's CDR3 is CASSLDRGREFF. CDR3 DNA sequence: TGTGCCAGCAGCCTCGACAGGGGGAGGGAATTTTTC. The full variable domain, rest sourced from reference TRBV11-2 and TRBJ2-1, is EAGVAQSPRYKIIEKRQSVAFWCNPISGHATLYWYQQILGQGPKLLIQFQNNGVVDDSQLPKDRFSAERLKGVDSTLKIQPAKLEDSAVYLCASSLDRGREFFGPGTRLTVL.